This T cell receptor beta chain is drawn from a study of CD8 T cells in ankylosing spondylitis. Findings of the study overall: There was reportedly significant enrichment of clones that were disease-linked in matched ankylosing spondylitis synovial fluid. Earlier work had already found some motif variants in reactive arthritis synovial fluid and blood. A motif of roughly eight highly homologous TCR beta variants was seen as apparently characteristic of ankylosing spondylitis blood. Disease-linked clones, CD8+, were relatively rare in peripheral blood.

This clonotype was detected many times. Its antigen is unknown. Library preparation for TCR beta used quantitative 5'-RACE with molecular barcodes. A single record per CDR3 protein comes from TCRdb applying MiXCR to the 5' RACE reads. The top ten hold roughly 15% of the sample, which has 350,000 or so distinct CDR3 sequences, less than 10% seen once. The sample consisted of blood, either unsorted or a sorted T cell fraction (not recorded which). The clonotype originates from a male donor with ankylosing spondylitis.

CDR3 sequence: CASLIRDTDNEQFF. Written as DNA, the CDR3 is TGTGCCAGCCTTATACGGGACACCGACAATGAGCAGTTCTTC. The chain links TRBV2 to TRBJ2-1, with TRBD1 as a possible D gene (6 bases). The CDR3 is 14 amino acids. The germline gives CDR1 SNHLY, CDR2 FYNNEI. Trimming took off 8 bases at V and 5 bases at J, with 16 bases between the two ends. Full variable domain (missing parts from reference TRBV2 and TRBJ2-1): EPEVTQTPSHQVTQMGQEVILRCVPISNHLYFYWYRQILGQKVEFLVSFYNNEISEKSEIFDDQFSVERPDGSNFTLKIRSTKLEDSAMYFCASLIRDTDNEQFFGPGTRLTVL.